This T cell receptor beta chain was identified in a study of blood T cell repertoires in COVID-19. Study-wide background: Acute-phase and convalescent COVID-19 samples originated in the United States, Italy and Spain.

Germline CDR1 is DFQATT and CDR2 is SNEGSKA (reference sequence). The CDR3 has 16 amino acids. J lost 4 bases, V lost 3 bases, and 10 bases had no gene match. Original processing notes: The assay estimated nucleated cells by amplifying reference gene primers. The protocol was immunoSEQ multiplex PCR, while the TCRdb copy is restricted to in-frame clones and leaves out a portion. Clone size and V and J calls were adopted from that table, with D and trimming inferred from the DNA. This sample has about 140,000 clones; around 81% occur once, and the top ten carry approximately 8.7%. This sequence originates from a woman between 55 and 75 years old with active or convalescent COVID-19. What was sequenced was peripheral blood. The V and J genes are TRBV20-1 and TRBJ2-5; TRBD2 aligns across 11 bases. CDR3 bases: TGCAGTGCTAGTTTGGTAGCGGGAGGGCAGGGAGAGACCCAGTACTTC. Amino acids: CSASLVAGGQGETQYF.